Given below is one T cell receptor (beta chain) in context. The antigen remains unidentified. Germline V gives CDR1 MNHEY, CDR2 SMNVEV (reference sequence). The CDR3 loop spans 13 amino acids. Trimming cost V 3 bases and J 6 bases, with 12 bases left between them. The data stem from a study of T cell responses to AZD1222 COVID-19 vaccine. Study observations and caveats: Scientists sampled the repertoires only once the peak T cell response had passed. Baseline seropositivity occurred in only six AZD1222 recipients.

The assay was immunoSEQ multiplex PCR, and TCRdb's table has in-frame clones only and misses some. This table has roughly 150,000 clones, 90% appearing once. The gene calls are TRBV27 and TRBJ2-7; D gene ambiguous. The sequencing here drew on peripheral blood, taken on day 0 of AZD1222 vaccination. The receptor comes from an adult in good health. This chain's CDR3 is CASSLEWGSEQYF. DNA for the CDR3: TGTGCCAGCAGTTTGGAATGGGGTTCCGAGCAGTACTTC.